Listed here are 26 T cell receptor beta chains from one sample, sequenced in a study of breast tumors, draining lymph nodes, adjacent tissues. Breast cancer patients provided tissue from their axillary draining lymph nodes. One entry per CDR3 protein results from TCRdb running MiXCR on the multiplex PCR reads. Of 180,000 or so distinct CDR3 sequences detected, 30% to 40% appear once; the ten largest clones hold around 4.5%. The sequenced sample consisted of axillary lymph node tissue. These receptors were taken from a female donor with breast cancer. Some clones in this sample may be carry-over from other donors' samples.

This clonotype has a handful of counts. The chain uses TRBV5-5 and TRBJ1-2; D is perhaps TRBD1 (5 bases). The V end was cut by 1 base, the J end by 7 bases, with 20 bases between. The CDR3 length is 16 residues. The germline gives CDR1 SGHKS, CDR2 YYEKEE (reference sequence). DNA of the CDR3: TGTGCCAGCAGCTTGTCCGTACCCACGACCGGGGCTGGCTACACCTTC. It specifies CASSLSVPTTGAGYTF.

The CDR3 spells CSVRQASNTEAFF. CDR3 DNA: TGCAGCGTCAGACAAGCATCGAACACTGAAGCTTTCTTT. This rearrangement joins TRBV29-1 to TRBJ1-1, with no clear D. The V gene's germline CDR1 is SQVTM and CDR2 ANQGSEA. The germline V and J ends were trimmed by 6 bases and 1 base, with 12 bases remaining between them. The length of the CDR3 is 13 residues.

V is TRBV5-5 and J is TRBJ1-1, with TRBD1 identical over 9 bases. Germline values: CDR1 SGHKS, CDR2 YYEKEE (reference sequence). V was pared by 3 bases and J by 6 bases, with 9 bases of the junction left unmatched. The CDR3 consists of 15 residues. Here the CDR3 reads CASSWGSGTGPEAFF. In DNA form, the CDR3 reads TGTGCCAGCAGCTGGGGTTCCGGGACAGGGCCTGAAGCTTTCTTT.

This clonotype was observed a few times. This may come from a read error, since a much larger clone is one base off. V gene TRBV9 combines with J gene TRBJ2-2; tentatively, D is TRBD2 (5 bases). CDR1 and CDR2 from the germline V gene are SGDLS and YYNGEE. The CDR3 covers 15 residues. CDR3 in amino acids: CASSVEVRSTGEPFF. CDR3 nucleotide sequence: TGTGCCAGCAGCGTAGAGGTGAGATCTACCGGGGAGCCGTTTTTT.

This clonotype appeared a few times. A much larger clone lies one base from this, so it may be a read error. V and J are TRBV12-3 or TRBV12-4 and TRBJ2-3; D might be TRBD2 (5 bases). CDR3 length: 14 amino acids. Trimming stripped 4 bases from V and 0 bases from J, with 8 bases between. The chain's CDR3 is CASSCERSTDTQYF. In nucleotides, the CDR3 is TGTGCCAGCAGTTGCGAGCGGAGCACAGATACGCAGTATTTT.

This chain's CDR3 is CASSLAVATPNYEQYF. The CDR3 DNA reads TGTGCCAGCAGCTTGGCCGTCGCGACCCCTAACTACGAGCAGTACTTC. The chain joins TRBV5-5 to TRBJ2-7, with D hard to call. Germline loops: CDR1 SGHKS, CDR2 YYEKEE (reference sequence). The V end was cut by 0 bases, the J end by 3 bases, with 16 bases between. The CDR3 covers 16 residues. Looking up the rest from reference TRBV5-5 and TRBJ2-7 gives the full variable domain: DAGVTQSPTHLIKTRGQQVTLRCSPISGHKSVSWYQQVLGQGPQFIFQYYEKEERGRGNFPDRFSARQFPNYSSELNVNALLLGDSALYLCASSLAVATPNYEQYFGPGTRLTVT.

The sample holds many counts of this clonotype. The chain employs TRBV4-3 and TRBJ1-5, with unresolved D. This CDR3 has 11 amino acids. From germline, CDR1 is LGHNA and CDR2 YSLEER. Trimming shortened V by 8 bases and J by 14 bases, and 16 bases separated the two germline ends. The CDR3 coding sequence is TGCGCCAGCTCGCTTAGGAGGGAAGAGCATTTT. It is translated as CASSLRREEHF.

Details on this clonotype: With a much larger clone just one base away, this may be a read error. The genes are TRBV2 and TRBJ2-5; 11 nucleotides match TRBD2. From germline, CDR1 is SNHLY and CDR2 FYNNEI. This CDR3 region has 18 residues. CDR3 loop: CASSEEWRLAGGSETHYF. The CDR3 DNA sequence: TGTGCCAGCAGTGAAGAATGGAGGCTAGCGGGGGGATCAGAGACCCACTACTTC.

This clonotype was seen a few times. This sequence joins TRBV18 and TRBJ2-3; 7 nucleotides align to TRBD1. Germline trimming cut 0 bases from V and 3 bases from J; bases unmatched to any gene: 6. Germline CDR1 reads KGHSH; CDR2 reads LQKENI. The CDR3 runs to 16 residues. CDR3 residues: CASSPPHRGVTDTQYF. The CDR3 region has the DNA TGTGCCAGCTCACCACCGCACAGGGGAGTAACAGATACGCAGTATTTT. Variable domain in full (rest from reference TRBV18 and TRBJ2-3): NAGVMQNPRHLVRRRGQEARLRCSPMKGHSHVYWYRQLPEEGLKFMVYLQKENIIDESGMPKERFSAEFPKEGPSILRIQQVVRGDSAAYFCASSPPHRGVTDTQYFGPGTRLTVL.

Details on this clonotype: A much bigger clone sits one base away, suggesting this may be a read error. The chain is built from TRBV6-5 and TRBJ2-3; a possible D gene is TRBD2 (5 bases). Germline CDR1 reads MNHEY; CDR2 reads SVGAGI. CDR3 size: 13 residues. CDR3 bases: TGTGTCAGCCAAGCGGAGAGCACAGATACGCAGTATTTT. It codes for CVSQAESTDTQYF.

This clonotype has at least ten counts. J is TRBJ2-3 and V is TRBV10-2, with D unresolved. The CDR3 has 13 residues. CDR1 is WSHSY and CDR2 is SAAADI in the germline V gene. The V end lost 6 bases, the J end lost 2 bases, and 9 bases lay between the germline ends. The CDR3 loop is CASRSLPTDTQYF. The CDR3 DNA reads TGCGCCAGCAGGAGCCTTCCCACAGATACGCAGTATTTT.

This clonotype was recorded only once. This CDR3 fails to terminate in the conserved phenylalanine or tryptophan, so it likely reflects a read error. No DNA is shown, since the ends of the CDR3 on it are uncertain; the CDR3 is the one TCRdb lists. The chain combines TRBV19 with TRBJ1-2; the listed D gene, TRBD1, was not tested against the DNA. With termini counted, the CDR3 has 8 amino acids. Germline V gene lookup returns CDR1 LNHDA and CDR2 SQIVND (reference sequence). The CDR3 region is CASINRDR.

This chain links TRBV29-1 with TRBJ2-7; D remains ambiguous. Trimming removed 6 bases at V and 3 bases at J, with 12 bases between. The V gene's germline CDR1 is SQVTM and CDR2 ANQGSEA. CDR3 size: 12 residues. The CDR3 reads CSVGLSSYEQYF. The CDR3 DNA reads TGCAGCGTAGGCCTTAGCAGCTACGAGCAGTACTTC.

This clonotype was seen once. This chain connects TRBV2 to TRBJ2-4, with a tentative D call TRBD1 (6 bases). This CDR3 contains 15 residues. In germline, CDR1 is SNHLY, CDR2 FYNNEI. V was clipped by 4 bases and J by 6 bases, with 16 bases between them. The chain's CDR3 is CASSARAGAGNIQYF. CDR3 bases: TGTGCCAGCAGTGCTAGGGCAGGGGCTGGAAACATTCAGTACTTC.

Remarks on this clonotype: A much bigger clone sits one base away, suggesting this may be a read error. This sequence joins TRBV20-1 and TRBJ2-1; tentative D call: TRBD1 (6 bases). Trimming cost V 1 base and J 5 bases, with 9 bases left between them. The CDR3 spans 13 residues. CDR1 DFQATT and CDR2 SNEGSKA come from the germline V gene (reference sequence). The CDR3 DNA sequence: TGCAGTGCTAGAGGTCAGGGGCACAATGAGCAGTTCTTC. Amino acid sequence: CSARGQGHNEQFF.

V is TRBV30 and J is TRBJ1-4; D might be TRBD1 (5 bases). The CDR3 is 15 amino acids. The V end was cut by 2 bases, the J end by 6 bases, with 16 bases between. Germline V gene data show CDR1 as GTSNPN and CDR2 as SVGIG (reference sequence). CDR3 protein: CAWSSRRRDYEKLFF. The CDR3 nucleotides are TGTGCCTGGAGTTCCCGTCGCAGGGATTATGAAAAACTGTTTTTT.

The chain is built from TRBV6-2 or TRBV6-3 and TRBJ1-1; TRBD1 is a possible D gene (5 bases). The CDR3 totals 12 residues. Germline CDR1 reads MNHEY; CDR2 reads SVGEGT. The V end was cut by 6 bases, the J end by 5 bases, with 10 bases between. The CDR3 DNA sequence: TGTGCCAGCAGCCGCGGGGGAACTGAAGCTTTCTTT. Its translation is CASSRGGTEAFF.

There are many counts of this clonotype. J is TRBJ1-4 and V is TRBV28, with D perhaps matching TRBD1 (6 bases). The germline V gene encodes CDR1 MDHEN and CDR2 SYDVKM. V lost 5 bases and J 8 bases, leaving 15 bases between the germline ends. This CDR3 is built from 14 residues. CDR3 bases: TGTGCCAGCAGTAAACAGGGCTATCGGGAAAAACTGTTTTTT. Residues: CASSKQGYREKLFF. The complete variable domain, with remaining parts taken from reference TRBV28 and TRBJ1-4, reads DVKVTQSSRYLVKRTGEKVFLECVQDMDHENMFWYRQDPGLGLRLIYFSYDVKMKEKGDIPEGYSVSREKKERFSLILESASTNQTSMYLCASSKQGYREKLFFGSGTQLSVL.

There are a few counts of this clonotype. This is likely a read error, given that the CDR3 carries no conserved phenylalanine or tryptophan at its end. This chain joins TRBV28 and TRBJ2-1; 7 bases line up with TRBD1. Germline V gives CDR1 MDHEN, CDR2 SYDVKM. CDR3 size: 13 residues. The V and J ends lost 6 bases and 2 bases, in that order; junction bases with no gene match: 1. In DNA form, the CDR3 reads TGTGCCAGCAGAGGACAGGCCTACAATGAGCAGTTCCTC. Its translation: CASRGQAYNEQFL.

This clonotype was counted at least ten times. The chain couples TRBV20-1 to TRBJ2-7, with 9 bases fitting TRBD2. The ends lost 1 base at V and 4 bases at J; junction bases unmatched: 5. The CDR3 runs 14 residues. The V gene's germline CDR1 is DFQATT and CDR2 SNEGSKA (reference sequence). The CDR3 spells CSARGGSGRYEQYF. The CDR3 bases are TGCAGTGCTAGAGGAGGGAGCGGGAGGTACGAGCAGTACTTC.

The table lists this clonotype with many counts. The chain couples TRBV4-3 to TRBJ2-7; weak D call: TRBD1 (5 bases). Trimming took off 0 bases at V and 0 bases at J, with 9 bases between the two ends. CDR3 length equals 15 residues. Germline V gives CDR1 LGHNA, CDR2 YSLEER. In DNA form, the CDR3 reads TGCGCCAGCAGCCAAGAATCAGGGATCTCCTACGAGCAGTACTTC. This translates into CASSQESGISYEQYF.

The table lists this clonotype with many counts. V is TRBV20-1 and J is TRBJ1-4; D gene ambiguous. Germline loops: CDR1 DFQATT, CDR2 SNEGSKA (reference sequence). The CDR3 extends over 14 amino acids. V lost 0 bases and J lost 8, with 13 bases in between. The DNA of the CDR3 is TGCAGTGCTAGAGACCCCCGAGGGCAGGAAAAACTGTTTTTT. Its translation: CSARDPRGQEKLFF.

This clonotype was seen many times. The rearrangement links TRBV5-1 to TRBJ2-1, with D maybe TRBD1 (6 bases). V was shortened by 7 bases and J by 4 bases, with 9 bases between the two germline ends. Per germline, CDR1 SGHRS and CDR2 YFSETQ. The CDR3 extends over 12 amino acids. The DNA for the CDR3 is TGCGCCAGCGGAACAGGGTACAATGAGCAGTTCTTC. It encodes CASGTGYNEQFF.

This clonotype was counted many times. V and J are TRBV4-3 and TRBJ2-7, with TRBD1 as a possible D gene (7 bases). The length of the CDR3 is 15 residues. Trimming shortened V by 1 base and J by 6 bases, and 16 bases separated the two germline ends. The germline V gene has CDR1 LGHNA and CDR2 YSLEER. CDR3 in DNA: TGCGCCAGCAGCCAAGGGAGGGGGCTCAACGGCGAGCAGTACTTC. The encoded protein is CASSQGRGLNGEQYF.

With regard to this clonotype: This may stem from a read error, because a much larger clone lies one nucleotide away. This chain links TRBV6-2 or TRBV6-3 with TRBJ1-5, with TRBD1 identical over 7 bases. J lost 7 bases, V lost 5 bases, and 5 bases had no gene match. The CDR3 has 13 residues. From germline, CDR1 is MNHEY and CDR2 SVGEGT. CDR3 protein: CASSHRGRQPQHF. The CDR3 region has the DNA TGTGCCAGCAGTCACAGGGGCCGACAGCCCCAGCATTTT.

This clonotype has a handful of counts. This may arise from a read error, as a much more abundant clone is one base away. This chain links TRBV20-1 with TRBJ2-7, with D perhaps TRBD2 (5 bases). Germline CDR1 reads DFQATT; CDR2 reads SNEGSKA (reference sequence). V dropped 1 base and J dropped 5 bases, with 15 bases sitting between them. The CDR3 contains 14 residues. CDR3 amino acids: CSARVAGGLNEQYF. The CDR3 DNA sequence: TGCAGTGCTAGAGTGGCCGGAGGCCTGAACGAGCAGTACTTC.